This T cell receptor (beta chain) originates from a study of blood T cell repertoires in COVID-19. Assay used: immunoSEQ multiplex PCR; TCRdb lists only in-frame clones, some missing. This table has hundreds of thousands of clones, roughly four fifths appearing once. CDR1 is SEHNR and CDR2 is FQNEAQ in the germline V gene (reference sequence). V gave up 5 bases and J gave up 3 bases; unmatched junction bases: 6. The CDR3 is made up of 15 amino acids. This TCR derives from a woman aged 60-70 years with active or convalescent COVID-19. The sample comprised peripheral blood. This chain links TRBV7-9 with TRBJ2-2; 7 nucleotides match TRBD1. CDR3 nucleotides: TGTGCCAGCAGCCTGATTGACAGGGACACCGGGGAGCTGTTTTTT. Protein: CASSLIDRDTGELFF.